Sequencing of this TCR beta chain was carried out in a study of T cell repertoires in cytomegalovirus infection. Across the whole study: Public TCR beta signatures were indicative of both CMV infection and a matching HLA type.

A note on this clonotype: Antigen: not known.

TCRdb re-called the reads through MiXCR, storing one row per CDR3 protein. The repertoire has around 300,000 distinct CDR3 sequences, 20% to 30% of them found once; the top ten carry more than 11%. The CDR3 runs 13 residues. The V end was cut by 7 bases, the J end by 0 bases, with 6 bases between. Points from the study as a whole: HLA-C-restricted, CMV-specific TCR beta clonotypes were dominant ex vivo. Identification of carriers of CMV plus the relevant HLA was performed using cumulative public TCR beta family frequency.

The V call is TRBV12-3 or TRBV12-4, the J call TRBJ1-4; D is uncertain. The clonotype comes from a human donor in good health (CMV status not recorded). Some clones in this sample may be carry-over from other donors' samples. Material for sequencing was PBMCs. This CDR3 reads CASMSATNEKLFF. The DNA of the CDR3 is TGTGCCAGCATGTCTGCAACTAATGAAAAACTGTTTTTT.